The 20 T cell receptor beta chains presented below share a single source sample, sequenced in a study of T cell repertoires in ileal Crohn's disease. TCRdb keeps only in-frame clones here, not all; method: immunoSEQ multiplex PCR. There are 15,000 to 20,000 clones in the sample; more than 85% occur only once, and approximately 3.6% lies in the top ten. The sequencing sample was made of ileal tissue. The receptors here all came from an adult with Crohn's disease.

CDR3 sequence (DNA): TGTGCCAGCAGCTTCTCCGGGACAGAGATCTCTGGGGCCAACGTCCTGACTTTC. The encoded protein is CASSFSGTEISGANVLTF. This chain connects TRBV5-5 to TRBJ2-6; 7 nucleotides agree with TRBD1. From germline, CDR1 is SGHKS and CDR2 YYEKEE (reference sequence). The CDR3 consists of 18 residues. The V gene end was trimmed by 2 bases and the J gene end by 0 bases; junction bases not matched to a gene: 8.

The chain couples TRBV18 to TRBJ2-2; 12 nucleotides agree with TRBD2. This CDR3 has 17 residues. Trimming took 6 bases from V and 3 from J; bases not matched to a gene: 8. Germline V CDR1 and CDR2: KGHSH, LQKENI. This CDR3 reads CASSPRLAGADTGELFF. As DNA, the CDR3 is TGTGCCAGCTCTCCAAGACTAGCGGGGGCCGACACCGGGGAGCTGTTTTTT.

The chain recombines TRBV5-1 with TRBJ1-6; D is unresolved. The CDR3 has 15 residues. V dropped 3 bases and J dropped 7 bases, with 14 bases sitting between them. CDR1 SGHRS and CDR2 YFSETQ come from the germline V gene. CDR3 sequence reads: CASSSDYPENSPLHF. The CDR3 DNA sequence: TGCGCCAGCAGCTCAGACTATCCGGAGAATTCACCCCTCCACTTT.

This clone was observed once. The chain combines TRBV4-1 with TRBJ2-7; no clear D. This CDR3 is 14 amino acids long. Deletions cut 1 base from V and 1 base from J, with 8 bases between. CDR1 MGHRA and CDR2 YSYEKL come from the germline V gene. CDR3 sequence reads: CASSQVSVSYEQYF. The CDR3 coding sequence is TGCGCCAGCAGCCAAGTATCTGTTTCCTACGAGCAGTACTTC.

The chain couples TRBV10-3 to TRBJ1-2; TRBD1 agrees at 9 bases. The CDR3 runs 16 residues. CDR1 and CDR2 from the germline V gene are ENHRY and SYGVKD. Trimming cost V 7 bases and J 5 bases; bases outside gene matches: 14. The CDR3 loop is CAINTGGIGDGYGYTF. CDR3 sequence (DNA): TGTGCCATCAATACAGGGGGCATTGGCGACGGTTATGGCTACACCTTC.

DNA of the CDR3: TGTGCCAGCAGCTCCCAACGGTTCTACGAGCAGTACTTC. Its protein product is CASSSQRFYEQYF. The V call is TRBV11-3, the J call TRBJ2-7; D gene ambiguous. Trimming removed 4 bases from V and 3 bases from J, with 10 bases in between. The CDR3 consists of 13 residues. The germline CDR1 and CDR2 sequences are SGHNT and YENEEA.

This clone was seen just once. This chain links TRBV7-9 with TRBJ1-4; TRBD1 is a possible D gene (5 bases). Germline V CDR1 and CDR2: SEHNR, FQNEAQ (reference sequence). V was shortened by 3 bases and J by 6 bases, with 14 bases between the two germline ends. The CDR3 extends over 15 amino acids. As DNA, the CDR3 is TGTGCCAGCAGCTTTTCCGGGCAGGGCCATGAAAAACTGTTTTTT. Its protein product is CASSFSGQGHEKLFF.

Written as DNA, the CDR3 is TGTGCCAGCAGGCAACTTCAGGCTAATGAAAAACTGTTTTTT. Translating gives CASRQLQANEKLFF. The chain couples TRBV6-5 to TRBJ1-4; D remains ambiguous. The V gene's germline CDR1 is MNHEY and CDR2 SVGAGI. Trimming shortened V by 6 bases and J by 3 bases, and 11 bases separated the two germline ends. The CDR3 consists of 14 residues.

In its sample, this clone was seen once. The chain joins TRBV28 to TRBJ2-2, with 8 bases identical to TRBD2. Trimming cost V 2 bases and J 0 bases; bases outside gene matches: 5. This CDR3 spans 17 amino acids. The germline V gene encodes CDR1 MDHEN and CDR2 SYDVKM. CDR3 in amino acids: CASSLRLAGSNTGELFF. The CDR3 DNA reads as TGTGCCAGCAGTTTACGTCTAGCGGGCTCGAACACCGGGGAGCTGTTTTTT.

The rearrangement joins TRBV5-5 to TRBJ2-5, with 9 bases lining up with TRBD1. Germline trimming cut 4 bases from V and 2 bases from J; bases unmatched to any gene: 9. The CDR3 spans 16 residues. The V gene's germline CDR1 is SGHKS and CDR2 YYEKEE (reference sequence). CDR3 nucleotide sequence: TGTGCCAGCAGCCGTGCCGGGACAGGGACGCAAGAGACCCAGTACTTC. Translated: CASSRAGTGTQETQYF.

The CDR3 DNA is TGTGCCAGCAGCTCTCACGGACAGCCTCAAGAGACCCAGTACTTC. Translation gives CASSSHGQPQETQYF. V gene TRBV7-3 combines with J gene TRBJ2-5; maybe TRBD1 (6 bases). The V end was cut by 4 bases, the J end by 2 bases, with 14 bases between. CDR3 length: 15 amino acids. CDR1 and CDR2 (germline): SGHTA, FQGTGA.

V usage is TRBV6-5 and J usage is TRBJ1-5, with 7 bases identical to TRBD1. The V gene end was trimmed by 6 bases and the J gene end by 7 bases; junction bases not matched to a gene: 3. The CDR3 runs to 12 residues. The V gene's germline CDR1 is MNHEY and CDR2 SVGAGI. CDR3 nucleotide sequence: TGTGCCAGCAGCACAGGGGTACAGCCCCAGCATTTT. This gives the protein CASSTGVQPQHF.

V and J are TRBV29-1 and TRBJ1-2; 7 bases are shared with TRBD1. CDR3 length equals 13 residues. V dropped 6 bases and J dropped 4; count of bases not matched to a gene: 8. Germline V gene data show CDR1 as SQVTM and CDR2 as ANQGSEA. CDR3 DNA: TGCAGCGTAAAACCGACAGGGACCTATGGCTACACCTTC. This translates into CSVKPTGTYGYTF.

This sequence joins TRBV7-9 and TRBJ1-4; 8 bases map to TRBD1. The CDR3 runs to 15 residues. J gave up 6 bases and V 4 bases, and 7 bases lay outside the gene matches. Germline values: CDR1 SEHNR, CDR2 FQNEAQ (reference sequence). The CDR3 here is CASSSSRDRHEKLFF. In DNA form, the CDR3 reads TGTGCCAGCAGCTCCTCCCGGGACAGGCATGAAAAACTGTTTTTT.

The chain couples TRBV7-9 to TRBJ1-2, with 7 bases that match TRBD1. This CDR3 is built from 14 residues. V gave up 1 base and J gave up 7 bases; unmatched junction bases: 6. Germline values: CDR1 SEHNR, CDR2 FQNEAQ (reference sequence). The CDR3 loop reads CASSLGPTGVGYTF. In DNA form, the CDR3 reads TGTGCCAGCAGCTTAGGGCCTACAGGGGTTGGCTACACCTTC.

This clone was seen only once. This sequence joins TRBV5-1 and TRBJ1-2; D perhaps matches TRBD1 (6 bases). The V end lost 1 base, the J end lost 7 bases, and 11 bases lay between the germline ends. CDR1 and CDR2 from the germline V gene are SGHRS and YFSETQ. This CDR3 contains 13 residues. CDR3 bases: TGCGCCAGCAGCTTGAACAGGGAGGGTGGCTACACCTTC. Its protein is CASSLNREGGYTF.

This clone was detected once. The chain couples TRBV6-5 to TRBJ2-5, with 9 bases aligning to TRBD1. Losses at the gene ends were 7 bases for V and 3 bases for J; bases not matched to a gene: 6. Germline CDR1 and CDR2: MNHEY and SVGAGI. This CDR3 region has 14 residues. CDR3 in amino acids: CASTLTGGEETQYF. The CDR3 coding sequence is TGTGCCAGCACCTTGACAGGGGGAGAAGAGACCCAGTACTTC.

This chain joins TRBV6-1 and TRBJ2-2; 7 bases fit TRBD1. This CDR3 region has 16 residues. The V gene end was trimmed by 0 bases and the J gene end by 2 bases; junction bases not matched to a gene: 3. Germline CDR1 and CDR2: MNHNS and SASEGT. CDR3 sequence (DNA): TGTGCCAGCAGTGAAGCGCAAGGGGGCAACACCGGGGAGCTGTTTTTT. It specifies CASSEAQGGNTGELFF.

V gene TRBV6-1 combines with J gene TRBJ1-1, with D hard to call. The CDR3 runs to 13 residues. The ends were cut back, 4 bases at V and 2 bases at J, with 8 bases in the middle. Germline loops: CDR1 MNHNS, CDR2 SASEGT. The CDR3 DNA follows: TGTGCCAGCAGTGTGAACACCAACACTGAAGCTTTCTTT. This encodes CASSVNTNTEAFF.

This chain links TRBV6-6 with TRBJ1-2; D unclear. Germline lookup yields CDR1 MNHNY and CDR2 SVGAGI (reference sequence). The CDR3 is 14 residues long. V lost 1 base and J lost 7, with 13 bases in between. The CDR3 sequence: CASSYYDKATGYTF. DNA of the CDR3: TGTGCCAGCAGTTACTATGACAAGGCCACTGGCTACACCTTC.